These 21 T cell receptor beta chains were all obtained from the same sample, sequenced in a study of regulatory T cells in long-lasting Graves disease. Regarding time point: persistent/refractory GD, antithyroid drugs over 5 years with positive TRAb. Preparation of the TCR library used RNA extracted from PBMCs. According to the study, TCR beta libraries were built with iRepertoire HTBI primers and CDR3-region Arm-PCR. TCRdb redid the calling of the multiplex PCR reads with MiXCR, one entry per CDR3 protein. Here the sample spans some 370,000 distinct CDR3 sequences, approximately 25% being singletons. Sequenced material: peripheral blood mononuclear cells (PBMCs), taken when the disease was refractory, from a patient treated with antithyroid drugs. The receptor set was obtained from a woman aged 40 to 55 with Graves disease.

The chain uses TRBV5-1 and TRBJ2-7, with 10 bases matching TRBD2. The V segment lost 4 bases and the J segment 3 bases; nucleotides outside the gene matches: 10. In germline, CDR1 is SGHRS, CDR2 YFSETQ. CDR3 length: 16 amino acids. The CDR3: CASSLAASGGSYEQYF. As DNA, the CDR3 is TGCGCCAGCAGCCTGGCGGCTAGCGGGGGAAGCTACGAGCAGTACTTC.

CDR3: CASSPPGDRPYGYTF. Written as DNA, the CDR3 is TGCGCCAGCAGCCCCCCAGGGGACAGGCCCTATGGCTACACCTTC. V is TRBV5-1 and J is TRBJ1-2, with TRBD1 identical over 8 bases. CDR3 length equals 15 residues. The germline V gene encodes CDR1 SGHRS and CDR2 YFSETQ. The ends lost 4 bases at V and 4 bases at J; junction bases unmatched: 9. The full variable domain, in which reference TRBV5-1 and TRBJ1-2 provide the parts outside the CDR3, is KAGVTQTPRYLIKTRGQQVTLSCSPISGHRSVSWYQQTPGQGLQFLFEYFSETQRNKGNFPGRFSGRQFSNSRSEMNVSTLELGDSALYLCASSPPGDRPYGYTFGSGTRLTVV.

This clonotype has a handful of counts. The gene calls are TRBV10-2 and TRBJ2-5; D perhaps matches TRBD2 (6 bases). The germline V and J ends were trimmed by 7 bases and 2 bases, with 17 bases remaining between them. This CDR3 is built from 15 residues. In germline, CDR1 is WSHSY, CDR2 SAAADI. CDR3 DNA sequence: TGCGCCAGCAACCGGAGGGCGGGCCCTCAAGAGACCCAGTACTTC. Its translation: CASNRRAGPQETQYF.

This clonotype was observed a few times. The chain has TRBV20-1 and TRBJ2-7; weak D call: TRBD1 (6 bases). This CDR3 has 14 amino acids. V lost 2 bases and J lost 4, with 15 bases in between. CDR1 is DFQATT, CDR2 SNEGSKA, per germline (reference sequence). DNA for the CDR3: TGCAGTGCTAGATTCCCCCTGGGGGCGTACGAGCAGTACTTC. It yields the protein CSARFPLGAYEQYF.

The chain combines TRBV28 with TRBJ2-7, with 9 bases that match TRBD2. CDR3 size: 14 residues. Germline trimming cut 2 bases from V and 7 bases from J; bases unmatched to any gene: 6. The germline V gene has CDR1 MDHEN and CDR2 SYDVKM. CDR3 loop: CASSLAGGPGEQYF. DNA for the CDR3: TGTGCCAGCAGTTTAGCGGGAGGGCCTGGAGAGCAGTACTTC.

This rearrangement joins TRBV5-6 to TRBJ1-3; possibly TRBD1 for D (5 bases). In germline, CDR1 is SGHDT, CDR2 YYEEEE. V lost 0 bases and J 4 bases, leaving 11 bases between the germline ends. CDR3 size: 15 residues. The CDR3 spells CASSLEGPSGNTIYF. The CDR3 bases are TGTGCCAGCAGCTTGGAGGGACCCTCGGGAAACACCATATATTTT.

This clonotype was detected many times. The CDR3 loop is CSAPSSGNYEQYF. DNA for the CDR3: TGCAGTGCTCCGTCTAGCGGGAACTACGAGCAGTACTTC. This rearrangement joins TRBV20-1 to TRBJ2-7; 9 bases are a match to TRBD2. Germline CDR1 and CDR2: DFQATT and SNEGSKA (reference sequence). This CDR3 is built from 13 residues. Losses at the gene ends were 5 bases for V and 3 bases for J; bases not matched to a gene: 5.

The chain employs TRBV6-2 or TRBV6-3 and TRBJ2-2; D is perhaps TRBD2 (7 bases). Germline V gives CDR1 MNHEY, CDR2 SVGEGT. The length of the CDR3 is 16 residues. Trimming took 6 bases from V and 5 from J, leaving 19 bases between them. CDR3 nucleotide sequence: TGTGCCAGCAGATCACCCCGGGGGGCGTGGACCGGGGAGCTGTTTTTT. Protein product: CASRSPRGAWTGELFF.

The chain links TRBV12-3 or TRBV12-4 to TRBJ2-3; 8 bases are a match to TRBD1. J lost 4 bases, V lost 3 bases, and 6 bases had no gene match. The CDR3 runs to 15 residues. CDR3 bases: TGTGCCAGCAGTTTCCCAGGGGGCTACGCAGATACGCAGTATTTT. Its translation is CASSFPGGYADTQYF.

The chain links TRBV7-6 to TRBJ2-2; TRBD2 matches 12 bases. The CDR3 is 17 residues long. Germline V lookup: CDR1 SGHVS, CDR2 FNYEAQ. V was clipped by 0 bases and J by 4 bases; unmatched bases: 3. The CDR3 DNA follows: TGTGCCAGCAGCTTAGCGGAACTAGCGGGAGGCACCGGGGAGCTGTTTTTT. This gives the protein CASSLAELAGGTGELFF. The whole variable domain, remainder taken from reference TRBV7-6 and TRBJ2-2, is GAGVSQSPRYKVTKRGQDVALRCDPISGHVSLYWYRQALGQGPEFLTYFNYEAQQDKSGLPNDRFSAERPEGSISTLTIQRTEQRDSAMYRCASSLAELAGGTGELFFGEGSRLTVL.

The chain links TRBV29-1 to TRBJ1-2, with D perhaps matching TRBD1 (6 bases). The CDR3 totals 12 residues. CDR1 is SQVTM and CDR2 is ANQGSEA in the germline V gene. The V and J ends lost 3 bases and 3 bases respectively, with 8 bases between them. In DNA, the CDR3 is TGCAGCGTTGAGAGGGGGGACTATGGCTACACCTTC. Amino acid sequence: CSVERGDYGYTF. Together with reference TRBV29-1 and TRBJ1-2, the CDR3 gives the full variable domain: SAVISQKPSRDICQRGTSLTIQCQVDSQVTMMFWYRQQPGQSLTLIATANQGSEATYESGFVIDKFPISRPNLTFSTLTVSNMSPEDSSIYLCSVERGDYGYTFGSGTRLTVV.

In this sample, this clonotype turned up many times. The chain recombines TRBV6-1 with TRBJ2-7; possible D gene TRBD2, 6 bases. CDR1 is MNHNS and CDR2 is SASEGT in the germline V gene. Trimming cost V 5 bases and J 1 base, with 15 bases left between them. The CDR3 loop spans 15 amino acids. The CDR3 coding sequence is TGTGCCAGCAGTCTGGGACTGCAGGCATCCTACGAGCAGTACTTC. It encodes CASSLGLQASYEQYF.

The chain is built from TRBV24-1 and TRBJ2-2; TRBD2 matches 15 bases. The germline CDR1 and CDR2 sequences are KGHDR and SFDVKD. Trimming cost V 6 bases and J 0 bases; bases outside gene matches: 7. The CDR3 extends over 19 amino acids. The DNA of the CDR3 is TGTGCCACCAGTCTGGGACTAGCGGGAGGACTCGCGAACACCGGGGAGCTGTTTTTT. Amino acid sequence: CATSLGLAGGLANTGELFF.

CDR3 in DNA: TGTGCCAGCAGCCCGTCGGGCCTCTCATTAACCTACGAGCAGTACTTC. Residues: CASSPSGLSLTYEQYF. The V gene is TRBV27, the J gene TRBJ2-7; D not certain. This CDR3 comprises 16 residues. Germline V gene lookup returns CDR1 MNHEY and CDR2 SMNVEV (reference sequence). The V end was cut by 6 bases, the J end by 2 bases, with 20 bases between.

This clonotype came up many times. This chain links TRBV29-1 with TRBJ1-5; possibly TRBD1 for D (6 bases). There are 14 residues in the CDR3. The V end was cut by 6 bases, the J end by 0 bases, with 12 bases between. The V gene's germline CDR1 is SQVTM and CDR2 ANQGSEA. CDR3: CSVAYRDSNQPQHF. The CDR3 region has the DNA TGCAGCGTCGCGTACAGGGATAGCAATCAGCCCCAGCATTTT.

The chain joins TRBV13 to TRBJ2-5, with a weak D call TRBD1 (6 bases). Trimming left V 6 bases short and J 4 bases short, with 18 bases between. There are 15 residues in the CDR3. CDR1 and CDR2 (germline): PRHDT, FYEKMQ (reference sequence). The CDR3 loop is CASSGPGEFSETQYF. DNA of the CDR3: TGTGCCAGCAGTGGTCCAGGGGAGTTTTCAGAGACCCAGTACTTC.

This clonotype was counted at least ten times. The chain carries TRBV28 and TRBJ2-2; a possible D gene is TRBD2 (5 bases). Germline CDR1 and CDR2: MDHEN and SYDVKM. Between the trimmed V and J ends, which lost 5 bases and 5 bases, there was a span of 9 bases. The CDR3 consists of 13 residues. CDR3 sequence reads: CASSHGGTGELFF. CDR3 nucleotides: TGTGCCAGCAGTCATGGCGGGACCGGGGAGCTGTTTTTT.

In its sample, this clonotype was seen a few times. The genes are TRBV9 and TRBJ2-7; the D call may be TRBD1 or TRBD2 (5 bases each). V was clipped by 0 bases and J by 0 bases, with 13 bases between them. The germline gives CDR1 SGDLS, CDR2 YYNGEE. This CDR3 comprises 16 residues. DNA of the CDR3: TGTGCCAGCAGCGTAGGTAGAGGGGAAGCCTCCTACGAGCAGTACTTC. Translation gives CASSVGRGEASYEQYF.

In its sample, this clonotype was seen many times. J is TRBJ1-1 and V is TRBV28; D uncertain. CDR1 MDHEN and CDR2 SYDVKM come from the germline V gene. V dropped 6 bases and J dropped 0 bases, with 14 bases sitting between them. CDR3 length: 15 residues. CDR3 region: CASSPSGRMNTEAFF. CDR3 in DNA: TGTGCCAGCAGCCCCTCAGGACGGATGAACACTGAAGCTTTCTTT.

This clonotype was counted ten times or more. Written as DNA, the CDR3 is TGTGCCAGCAAGGCGGGCGGGAGTTTCGTCTACGAGCAGTACTTC. Its translation is CASKAGGSFVYEQYF. The chain joins TRBV2 to TRBJ2-7; TRBD2 matches 7 bases. The ends lost 7 bases at V and 3 bases at J; junction bases unmatched: 12. Germline CDR1 is SNHLY and CDR2 is FYNNEI. The CDR3 consists of 15 residues. Using reference TRBV2 and TRBJ2-7 for the parts outside the CDR3, the full variable domain is EPEVTQTPSHQVTQMGQEVILRCVPISNHLYFYWYRQILGQKVEFLVSFYNNEISEKSEIFDDQFSVERPDGSNFTLKIRSTKLEDSAMYFCASKAGGSFVYEQYFGPGTRLTVT.

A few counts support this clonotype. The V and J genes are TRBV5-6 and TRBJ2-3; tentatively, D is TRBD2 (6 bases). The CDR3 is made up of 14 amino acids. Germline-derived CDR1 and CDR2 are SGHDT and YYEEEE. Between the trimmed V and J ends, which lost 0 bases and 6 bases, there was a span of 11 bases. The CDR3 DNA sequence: TGTGCCAGCAGCTTGGCCGGCCTAGCGGATACGCAGTATTTT. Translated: CASSLAGLADTQYF.